The 30 T cell receptor beta chains below were found in one sample sequenced in a study of vaccination and CD4 T cells after COVID-19. Regarding treatment: roughly 10-day PBMC culture with coronavirus spike peptide pools or control peptides (ViraFEST assay). For these TCRs, the target antigens are not known. Once obtained from cultured CD4+ T cells, the DNA was sequenced using the Oncomine TCR Beta short-read assay. TCRdb re-called the PCR reads with MiXCR, one entry per CDR3 protein. The sample has 20,000 or so distinct CDR3 sequences; 40% are singletons. The source was CD4+ T cells from blood, cultured in vitro, collected after SARS-CoV-2 vaccination. The receptors come from a human donor who had recovered from COVID-19.

This clonotype is medium-sized within its sample. The chain is built from TRBV27 and TRBJ1-2; 10 positions match TRBD1. The CDR3 extends over 16 amino acids. The V and J ends lost 5 bases and 2 bases, in that order; junction bases with no gene match: 8. Germline V gives CDR1 MNHEY, CDR2 SMNVEV (reference sequence). DNA for the CDR3: TGTGCCAGCAGTGGGGGCCCGGGACAGGGGAACTATGGCTACACCTTC. It specifies CASSGGPGQGNYGYTF.

The chain is built from TRBV12-1 and TRBJ1-5; the table's D call, TRBD1, was not checked against the DNA. TRBV12-1 represents a pseudogene. The CDR3 is 14 residues long. The CDR3 protein is CASSFRGGNQPQHF. The DNA of the CDR3 is TGTGCCAGCAGCTTTCGGGGGGGCAATCAGCCCCAGCATTTT.

This chain connects TRBV19 to TRBJ1-3; D remains unclear. The CDR3 has 16 residues. Trimming stripped 4 bases from V and 0 bases from J, with 13 bases between. Per germline, CDR1 LNHDA and CDR2 SQIVND (reference sequence). The CDR3 loop reads CASSTNRILSGNTIYF. Here the CDR3 DNA reads TGTGCCAGTAGTACGAACAGAATCCTCTCTGGAAACACCATATATTTT.

This clonotype was detected only a few times. The chain is built from TRBV7-2 and TRBJ1-2; D uncertain. The germline V gene encodes CDR1 SGHTA and CDR2 FQGNSA. The V and J ends lost 3 bases and 3 bases respectively, with 8 bases between them. The CDR3 contains 13 residues. This CDR3 is CASSFPPYYGYTF. The CDR3 region has the DNA TGTGCCAGCAGCTTCCCCCCTTACTATGGCTACACCTTC.

This rearrangement joins TRBV20-1 to TRBJ2-7; possibly TRBD2 for D (6 bases). V lost 3 bases to trimming and J lost 2 bases, with 14 bases between them. This CDR3 spans 14 amino acids. Germline V gene lookup returns CDR1 DFQATT and CDR2 SNEGSKA (reference sequence). CDR3 in DNA: TGCAGTGCTAGCCCTCGGGCGGGGCCCTACGAGCAGTACTTC. This sequence encodes CSASPRAGPYEQYF.

The rearrangement links TRBV19 to TRBJ1-5; D is perhaps TRBD1 (6 bases). This CDR3 region has 16 residues. CDR1 and CDR2 from the germline V gene are LNHDA and SQIVND (reference sequence). V was pared by 5 bases and J by 2 bases, with 16 bases between. The CDR3 here is CASSPGHPSGNQPQHF. CDR3 DNA: TGTGCCAGTAGTCCGGGACATCCGAGCGGCAATCAGCCCCAGCATTTT. The full variable domain, completed using reference TRBV19 and TRBJ1-5, is DGGITQSPKYLFRKEGQNVTLSCEQNLNHDAMYWYRQDPGQGLRLIYYSQIVNDFQKGDIAEGYSVSREKKESFPLTVTSAQKNPTAFYLCASSPGHPSGNQPQHFGDGTRLSIL.

The chain is built from TRBV5-4 and TRBJ1-1; perhaps TRBD1 as D (5 bases). Germline CDR1 and CDR2: SGHNT and YYREEE (reference sequence). This CDR3 region has 13 residues. V lost 7 bases, J lost 2 bases, and 12 bases lay in between. The CDR3 nucleotides are TGTGCCAGCTGTTCCGGGGGAAACACTGAAGCTTTCTTT. Translating gives CASCSGGNTEAFF.

The count of this clonotype is one. The chain recombines TRBV2 with TRBJ2-4; D ambiguous. Germline lookup yields CDR1 SNHLY and CDR2 FYNNEI. The CDR3 contains 14 residues. V was cut by 8 bases and J by 2 bases, with 13 bases left in between. The CDR3 reads CASLAVETKNIQYF. CDR3 nucleotides: TGTGCCAGCTTGGCAGTTGAAACCAAAAACATTCAGTACTTC.

This clonotype showed up just a few times. V usage is TRBV6-1 and J usage is TRBJ1-2; D call uncertain. CDR3 length: 14 amino acids. The V gene's germline CDR1 is MNHNS and CDR2 SASEGT. V lost 1 base and J 3 bases, leaving 9 bases between the germline ends. The CDR3 DNA reads as TGTGCCAGCAGTGAAGGTCACCAGGACTATGGCTACACCTTC. It encodes CASSEGHQDYGYTF.

This clonotype is medium-sized. The chain has TRBV7-3 and TRBJ2-2; possibly TRBD1 or TRBD2 for D (6 bases each). There are 16 residues in the CDR3. Trimming shortened V by 5 bases and J by 4 bases, and 17 bases separated the two germline ends. Germline lookup yields CDR1 SGHTA and CDR2 FQGTGA. In nucleotides, the CDR3 is TGTGCCAGCAGCCCAACGCCCAGGGGAGGCACCGGGGAGCTGTTTTTT. As protein: CASSPTPRGGTGELFF.

The rearrangement joins TRBV6-1 to TRBJ2-3, with a tentative D call TRBD1 (6 bases). This CDR3 has 12 residues. The V end was cut by 6 bases, the J end by 6 bases, with 10 bases between. Germline lookup yields CDR1 MNHNS and CDR2 SASEGT. The CDR3 reads CASRLTGDTQYF. CDR3 DNA: TGTGCCAGCAGGTTAACAGGGGATACGCAGTATTTT.

V usage is TRBV20-1 and J usage is TRBJ2-1; possible D gene TRBD2, 5 bases. Trimming took off 5 bases at V and 11 bases at J, with 10 bases between the two ends. Germline V gives CDR1 DFQATT, CDR2 SNEGSKA (reference sequence). The CDR3 covers 10 residues. This CDR3 is CSALREKQFF. Here the CDR3 DNA reads TGCAGTGCTCTCCGGGAAAAGCAGTTCTTC.

The chain couples TRBV28 to TRBJ1-2; no reliable D call. V was shortened by 4 bases and J by 5 bases, with 5 bases between the two germline ends. Germline lookup yields CDR1 MDHEN and CDR2 SYDVKM. The CDR3 runs 11 residues. The CDR3 sequence is CASSYSYGYTF. The CDR3 DNA reads TGTGCCAGCAGTTACAGTTATGGCTACACCTTC.

The V and J genes are TRBV6-1 and TRBJ2-7; 7 nucleotides line up with TRBD1. V was clipped by 5 bases and J by 2 bases; unmatched bases: 9. CDR3 length equals 15 residues. Germline CDR1 MNHNS, CDR2 SASEGT. For the CDR3, the DNA is TGTGCCAGCAGTCCCTGGACAGGCAAAACCTACGAGCAGTACTTC. Translated, it gives CASSPWTGKTYEQYF.

A single count supports this clonotype. The chain employs TRBV11-2 and TRBJ1-6; 7 bases map to TRBD1. Germline V lookup: CDR1 SGHAT, CDR2 FQNNGV. V dropped 5 bases and J dropped 4; count of bases not matched to a gene: 5. This CDR3 comprises 15 residues. The CDR3 DNA is TGTGCCAGCAGCCTCGGGACAGTTTATAATTCACCCCTCCACTTT. The encoded protein is CASSLGTVYNSPLHF.

V usage is TRBV6-5 and J usage is TRBJ1-5; D gene ambiguous. The CDR3 totals 14 residues. In germline, CDR1 is MNHEY, CDR2 SVGAGI. The ends were cut back, 0 bases at V and 4 bases at J, with 7 bases in the middle. DNA of the CDR3: TGTGCCAGCAGTTACTCGGGGTTGAATCAGCCCCAGCATTTT. Protein product: CASSYSGLNQPQHF.

The chain combines TRBV5-1 with TRBJ1-2; no firm D call. The germline V gene encodes CDR1 SGHRS and CDR2 YFSETQ. CDR3 length: 13 residues. Trimming took off 2 bases at V and 2 bases at J, with 7 bases between the two ends. The CDR3 here is CASSLEVNYGYTF. In DNA form, the CDR3 reads TGCGCCAGCAGCTTAGAAGTCAACTATGGCTACACCTTC.

V gene TRBV5-6 combines with J gene TRBJ1-2; 9 bases match TRBD1. Looked up from germline, CDR1 is SGHDT and CDR2 is YYEEEE. The CDR3 has 14 amino acids. Trimming removed 4 bases from V and 1 base from J; junction bases left unmatched: 2. The CDR3 region has the DNA TGTGCCAGCAGCGTGGGACAGGGTAACTATGGCTACACCTTC. Amino acid sequence: CASSVGQGNYGYTF. Drawing the rest from reference TRBV5-6 and TRBJ1-2, the complete variable domain is DAGVTQSPTHLIKTRGQQVTLRCSPKSGHDTVSWYQQALGQGPQFIFQYYEEEERQRGNFPDRFSGHQFPNYSSELNVNALLLGDSALYLCASSVGQGNYGYTFGSGTRLTVV.

This clonotype was counted only a few times. The CDR3 nucleotides are TGTGCCAGCAGTTACAGGCGGGGGGGGTACAATGAGCAGTTCTTC. Its translation: CASSYRRGGYNEQFF. The chain links TRBV6-5 to TRBJ2-1, with 9 bases lining up with TRBD2. Germline CDR1 MNHEY, CDR2 SVGAGI. Losses at the gene ends were 2 bases for V and 4 bases for J; bases not matched to a gene: 3. This CDR3 is built from 15 residues.

This clonotype is a singleton in its sample. The V gene is TRBV25-1, the J gene TRBJ1-5, with 10 bases aligning to TRBD1. J lost 5 bases, V lost 4 bases, and 2 bases had no gene match. The CDR3 length is 14 residues. CDR1 and CDR2 from the germline V gene are MGHDK and SYGVNS. The CDR3 bases are TGTGCCAGCAGTGGGGGGACAGGGGATCAGCCCCAGCATTTT. It translates to CASSGGTGDQPQHF. Full variable domain (rest looked up from reference TRBV25-1 and TRBJ1-5): EADIYQTPRYLVIGTGKKITLECSQTMGHDKMYWYQQDPGMELHLIHYSYGVNSTEKGDLSSESTVSRIRTEHFPLTLESARPSHTSQYLCASSGGTGDQPQHFGDGTRLSIL.

The chain recombines TRBV2 with TRBJ2-7; 11 nucleotides line up with TRBD2. The CDR3 is made up of 16 amino acids. The J segment lost 7 bases and the V segment lost 9 bases, leaving 17 bases of the junction unmatched. From germline, CDR1 is SNHLY and CDR2 FYNNEI. CDR3 in amino acids: CARGGTSGGPLGEQYF. In DNA, the CDR3 is TGTGCCAGGGGGGGAACTAGCGGGGGCCCTCTAGGAGAGCAGTACTTC. Complete variable domain (other parts from reference TRBV2 and TRBJ2-7): EPEVTQTPSHQVTQMGQEVILRCVPISNHLYFYWYRQILGQKVEFLVSFYNNEISEKSEIFDDQFSVERPDGSNFTLKIRSTKLEDSAMYFCARGGTSGGPLGEQYFGPGTRLTVT.

This rearrangement joins TRBV20-1 to TRBJ1-4, with D uncertain. This CDR3 region has 12 residues. The V gene lost 5 bases and the J gene lost 12 bases, with 16 bases spanning the gap. Germline CDR1 DFQATT, CDR2 SNEGSKA (reference sequence). The chain's CDR3 is CSAPVGRVQLFF. CDR3 in DNA: TGCAGTGCTCCGGTCGGGAGAGTGCAACTGTTTTTT.

V usage is TRBV7-9 and J usage is TRBJ2-7; 10 bases are a match to TRBD2. Germline CDR1 and CDR2: SEHNR and FQNEAQ (reference sequence). V trimming: 5 bases; J trimming: 0 bases; junction bases outside the gene matches: 10. The CDR3 extends over 17 amino acids. CDR3 nucleotide sequence: TGTGCCAGCAGCCCCCCGGGACTAGCGAGCAGCTCCTACGAGCAGTACTTC. Amino acids: CASSPPGLASSSYEQYF.

The chain has TRBV29-1 and TRBJ2-2; tentatively, D is TRBD2 (5 bases). Looked up from germline, CDR1 is SQVTM and CDR2 is ANQGSEA. CDR3 size: 15 residues. Between the trimmed V and J ends, which lost 2 bases and 4 bases, there was a span of 14 bases. CDR3 nucleotide sequence: TGCAGCGTTGAACGAGGGTTCGGGCTCACCGGGGAGCTGTTTTTT. Encoded protein: CSVERGFGLTGELFF.

This clonotype is a singleton in its sample. The V and J genes are TRBV20-1 and TRBJ2-1, with TRBD2 as a possible D gene (5 bases). Trimming took 3 bases from V and 6 from J, leaving 18 bases between them. The CDR3 runs 15 residues. CDR1 DFQATT and CDR2 SNEGSKA come from the germline V gene (reference sequence). The CDR3, as DNA: TGCAGTGCTAGGTCTCATAATTTAGCGACCAATGAGCAGTTCTTC. As protein: CSARSHNLATNEQFF.

The V gene is TRBV20-1, the J gene TRBJ2-1; D perhaps matches TRBD2 (5 bases). Germline V gives CDR1 DFQATT, CDR2 SNEGSKA (reference sequence). Trimming stripped 0 bases from V and 7 bases from J, with 13 bases between. CDR3 length: 14 residues. CDR3 DNA: TGCAGTGCTAGAGACCAGAGGAGGAAGAATGAGCAGTTCTTC. It encodes CSARDQRRKNEQFF.

V is TRBV6-2 or TRBV6-3 and J is TRBJ1-2, with a tentative D call TRBD1 (5 bases). The CDR3 is 16 amino acids. CDR1 is MNHEY, CDR2 SVGEGT, per germline. Between the trimmed V and J ends, which lost 6 bases and 4 bases, there was a span of 21 bases. CDR3 sequence (DNA): TGTGCCAGCAGGCCTTCGACAGCTCCTCGTACCTATGGCTACACCTTC. Residues: CASRPSTAPRTYGYTF.

V usage is TRBV2 and J usage is TRBJ1-1; D gene unclear. The CDR3 runs 15 residues. V lost 5 bases and J 0 bases, leaving 13 bases between the germline ends. The V gene's germline CDR1 is SNHLY and CDR2 FYNNEI. The DNA of the CDR3 is TGTGCCAGCAGTCCACAACCCTCCATGAACACTGAAGCTTTCTTT. Translated: CASSPQPSMNTEAFF.

The V call is TRBV12-3 or TRBV12-4, the J call TRBJ1-2; D not certain. Trimming stripped 0 bases from V and 4 bases from J, with 12 bases between. This CDR3 comprises 15 residues. The CDR3 nucleotides read TGTGCCAGCAGTTTAGCGCTTCCCGGTAGCTATGGCTACACCTTC. It translates to CASSLALPGSYGYTF.

This clonotype was detected a few times. The V gene is TRBV7-8, the J gene TRBJ2-7; D gene ambiguous. The CDR3 sequence is 14 residues long. The germline V and J ends were trimmed by 1 base and 7 bases, with 14 bases remaining between them. Per germline, CDR1 SGHVS and CDR2 FQNEAQ. CDR3 protein: CASSLESIDTEQYF. In DNA, the CDR3 is TGTGCCAGCAGCTTAGAATCAATCGACACGGAGCAGTACTTC. The whole variable domain, filled in from reference TRBV7-8 and TRBJ2-7, reads GAGVSQSPRYKVAKRGQDVALRCDPISGHVSLFWYQQALGQGPEFLTYFQNEAQLDKSGLPSDRFFAERPEGSVSTLKIQRTQQEDSAVYLCASSLESIDTEQYFGPGTRLTVT.